Listed below are T cell receptor beta chains from one sample, sequenced in a study of T-cell memory formation after mild COVID-19. TCRdb re-analysed the 5' RACE reads in MiXCR, keeping a single row per CDR3 protein. In the table there are roughly 110,000 distinct CDR3 sequences, 9.5% to 15% of which are singletons. Sequences were obtained from PBMCs or a T cell subset sorted from them (not recorded which). These receptors were collected from an adult woman who had mild COVID-19 (a few samples of this study predate the infection). Cell type and time point are not known. The conserved cysteine and the conserved F or W are not part of the CDR3 here. Some rows have no size entry. The others give once, few or many, or a class for an expanded clone.

CDR3 protein: ASTSIGGLGETQY
V gene: TRBV12-3/TRBV12-4
clone size: -

CDR3 protein: ASTRTSGVTEAF
V gene: TRBV4-3
clone size: many

CDR3 protein: ASSLASGGPQETQY
V gene: TRBV5-6
clone size: -

CDR3 protein: ASSREAGLNEQF
V gene: TRBV7-2
clone size: many

CDR3 protein: ASSTGLAVPLPETQY
V gene: TRBV27
clone size: few

CDR3 protein: ASSTGGQLLLAKNIQY
V gene: TRBV11-2
clone size: many

CDR3 protein: ASSLEALSAFNSPLH
V gene: TRBV5-1
clone size: many

CDR3 protein: ASSLAWIQGSANTGELF
V gene: TRBV7-9
clone size: few

CDR3 protein: ASSLKMGPSGNTIY
V gene: TRBV7-9
clone size: few

CDR3 protein: ASSPAAGEDTGELF
V gene: TRBV7-7
clone size: -

CDR3 protein: ASSPTGIYGYT
V gene: TRBV14
clone size: -

CDR3 protein: ASSFGDPGDYEQY
V gene: TRBV27
clone size: many

CDR3 protein: SARNRPGGYEQY
V gene: TRBV20-1
clone size: few

CDR3 protein: SVDGQGASNEQF
V gene: TRBV29-1
clone size: -

CDR3 protein: ASSYSSDEQF
V gene: TRBV6-2/TRBV6-3
clone size: -

CDR3 protein: SARDPGLAEPYEQY
V gene: TRBV20-1
clone size: few

CDR3 protein: ASSSAGGSEAF
V gene: TRBV12-3/TRBV12-4
clone size: few

CDR3 protein: SARGAAGIPGGYNEQF
V gene: TRBV20-1
clone size: many

CDR3 protein: ASSGPGTSSSYEQY
V gene: TRBV5-1
clone size: few

CDR3 protein: SARDSEKNYNEQF
V gene: TRBV20-1
clone size: -

CDR3 protein: ASSDSGGVTDTQY
V gene: TRBV7-9
clone size: many

CDR3 protein: AWTSQSGIYSNQPQH
V gene: TRBV30
clone size: -

CDR3 protein: ASSPPFAGDTDTQY
V gene: TRBV18
clone size: -

CDR3 protein: ASSTRSGPSGEQY
V gene: TRBV9
clone size: many

CDR3 protein: ASSSTWFRDRCQKGEKLF
V gene: TRBV5-7
clone size: -

CDR3 protein: ASRETTVETQY
V gene: TRBV7-9
clone size: -

CDR3 protein: ASGWGATEAF
V gene: TRBV15
clone size: -

CDR3 protein: ANPGQKNTEAF
V gene: TRBV2
clone size: few

CDR3 protein: ASSSYRVQETQY
V gene: TRBV7-9
clone size: -

CDR3 protein: ASSWGLAGGETQY
V gene: TRBV5-1
clone size: -

CDR3 protein: ASSESTGIGANVLT
V gene: TRBV10-2
clone size: -

CDR3 protein: ASSPGQNHYEQY
V gene: TRBV6-5
clone size: few

CDR3 protein: AWRAERAPESSGYT
V gene: TRBV30
clone size: few

CDR3 protein: ASPRGPKRYNEQF
V gene: TRBV5-1
clone size: many

CDR3 protein: ASSLAVGANTGELF
V gene: TRBV12-3/TRBV12-4
clone size: -

CDR3 protein: ASSYSEVENTEAF
V gene: TRBV6-6
clone size: few

CDR3 protein: ASEQGANTWELF
V gene: TRBV9
clone size: -

CDR3 protein: ASSPYPDRSSYNEQF
V gene: TRBV7-7
clone size: few

CDR3 protein: ASSSLYQGEDTEAF
V gene: TRBV7-6
clone size: few

CDR3 protein: ASSPGGIEQY
V gene: TRBV12-3/TRBV12-4
clone size: few

CDR3 protein: ASSDRVYGNTIY
V gene: TRBV12-3/TRBV12-4
clone size: few

CDR3 protein: ASNSLWGAGDEQF
V gene: TRBV3-1
clone size: few

CDR3 protein: SVEKGETQETQY
V gene: TRBV29-1
clone size: -

CDR3 protein: SVEDNTGELF
V gene: TRBV29-1
clone size: many

CDR3 protein: ATSRRGLADYNEQF
V gene: TRBV15
clone size: -

CDR3 protein: ASSPGQGQSSYEQY
V gene: TRBV5-1
clone size: -

CDR3 protein: ASSQAAGISDGYT
V gene: TRBV4-3
clone size: -

CDR3 protein: ASSLVGAHYGYT
V gene: TRBV7-9
clone size: few

CDR3 protein: ATSSRMNTEAF
V gene: TRBV15
clone size: -

CDR3 protein: ASRPLSTSGGGNEQF
V gene: TRBV4-2
clone size: few

CDR3 protein: SVLVWLAGSGGSYEQY
V gene: TRBV29-1
clone size: -

CDR3 protein: ASSLEGGLGGYNEQF
V gene: TRBV7-9
clone size: -

CDR3 protein: SVVRQGGSYNEQF
V gene: TRBV29-1
clone size: many

CDR3 protein: ASSQVTSQETQY
V gene: TRBV4-2
clone size: many

CDR3 protein: ASSLGRKAF
V gene: TRBV13
clone size: many

CDR3 protein: SARDLAGVNEQY
V gene: TRBV20-1
clone size: -

CDR3 protein: SVAGSGGAYYNEQF
V gene: TRBV29-1
clone size: few

CDR3 protein: ASSLSTSGSGAGELF
V gene: TRBV7-3
clone size: -

CDR3 protein: ASSVGGNPGSEQY
V gene: TRBV9
clone size: few

CDR3 protein: ASSEGLAATDTQY
V gene: TRBV2
clone size: -